This T cell receptor beta chain was captured by sequencing in a study of T cell clusters in autoimmune cytopenias. Each sample's input was roughly 230 ng genomic DNA, some 34,000 genome equivalents. The CDR3 is 13 residues long. Germline CDR1 reads MNHEY; CDR2 reads SVGEGT. With regard to this clonotype: No antigen is known for it.

Multiplex touch-down PCR amplified TRB using TRB-A and TRB-B pools in one tube. TCRdb re-called the multiplex PCR reads and gives one entry per CDR3 protein, without DNA. The record lists about 3,500 distinct CDR3 sequences, of which the ten most abundant hold more than 35%. Study findings and constraints: Healthy donors had about 3-fold more exclusive TRB clusters than active autoimmune hepatitis patients. Functional roles of the in silico T cell clusters still await experimental validation. Physiological T cell clusters of healthy donors were apparently absent in primary autoimmune cytopenia patients.

The sequenced material came from peripheral blood. The receptor was isolated from a human donor with an autoimmune cytopenia or autoimmune hepatitis (not recorded which). The chain recombines TRBV6-2 or TRBV6-3 with TRBJ1-1; as DNA is missing, the TRBD1 call by TCRdb cannot be tested. Here the CDR3 reads CASSYQGGTEAFF.